The source of this T cell receptor (beta chain) is a study of cytomegalovirus exposure and HLA in healthy donors. Looking at the study overall: The use of the same platform for the roughly 130 validation repertoires and the approximately 730 first-cohort repertoires was reported by a later analysis.

The germline CDR1 and CDR2 sequences are LGHNA and YSLEER. The CDR3 is made up of 15 amino acids. Unmatched junction bases numbered 8, after V lost 8 bases and J lost 4 bases. Study-wide results and limits: Some TCR beta chains (roughly 150 of them) were listed as cytomegalovirus-associated. As confirmed in vitro, a few CMV-associated chains were specific for CMV antigens.

Note on this clone: Its specificity is not known.

Sequenced by immunoSEQ multiplex PCR; TCRdb stores in-frame clones only, minus some. The sample records 100,000 or so clones, less than 90% being singletons. V usage is TRBV4-3 and J usage is TRBJ2-2; 9 bases fit TRBD2. Material: PBMCs. The clonotype originates from a man aged 18-30 years in good health and CMV-seropositive. CDR3 in DNA: TGCGCCAGCTCAGCGGGGGGATTCCGCACCGGGGAGCTGTTTTTT. This translates into CASSAGGFRTGELFF.